This TCR beta chain was captured in a study of shared clonotypes between healthy human individuals. Whole-study results and caveats: The study found about 5% of naive CD4 clonotypes shared across several donors. Incompleteness in sorted-subset sequencing, despite large depth, was shown by rarefaction.

Data came from immunoSEQ multiplex PCR; TCRdb stores just in-frame clones and leaves some out. Here the sample spans about 820,000 clones, roughly 92% being singletons. The germline V gene has CDR1 KGHSH and CDR2 LQKENI. The length of the CDR3 is 16 residues. The ends lost 6 bases at V and 2 bases at J; junction bases unmatched: 9. CD45RO negativity and positive selection for CCR7 defined naive CD8 cells, a population that excluded terminally differentiated effector memory CD45RA+ cells. A remark on this clone: The antigen remains unidentified.

This clonotype was sampled from a man in his thirties or forties in good health. V is TRBV18 and J is TRBJ1-2; 10 bases map to TRBD1. Sequencing used naive CD8+ T cells sorted from blood. CDR3 nucleotide sequence: TGTGCCAGCTCCCTATTGCAGACAGGGGGCAACTATGGCTACACCTTC. It translates to CASSLLQTGGNYGYTF.